This T cell receptor beta chain comes out of a study of cytomegalovirus exposure and HLA in healthy donors. This CDR3 has 15 amino acids. CDR1 MDHEN and CDR2 SYDVKM come from the germline V gene. With 6 bases removed from V and 4 bases from J, the gap between germline ends came to 15 bases. The primer mix had 60 Vbeta and 13 Jbeta primers. The repertoire was sequenced with immunoSEQ multiplex PCR; TCRdb's copy has only in-frame clones and lacks some. The profile shows 150,000 or so clones, roughly 80% of them singletons. The TCR originated in a middle-aged woman in good health and CMV-seronegative. Sequenced: PBMCs. V usage is TRBV28 and J usage is TRBJ2-2, with a tentative D call TRBD1 (5 bases). The CDR3 reads CASSLWGRGTGELFF. CDR3 DNA: TGTGCCAGCAGCTTGTGGGGAAGGGGCACCGGGGAGCTGTTTTTT.